This entry is about one T cell receptor beta chain. The target antigen is unknown. PBMCs were collected from a roughly 9.7 ml volume of fresh peripheral blood. V shed 4 bases and J 7 bases; nucleotides not matched to a gene: 14. This CDR3 has 17 amino acids. Germline V gene sequence: CDR1 KGHDR, CDR2 SFDVKD. The source of the sample is a study of T cells in Graves' hyperthyroidism and ophthalmopathy. Whole-study findings and limits: Also found in blood were most expanded thyroid clonotypes above 0.001.

TCR beta CDR3 regions were amplified from RNA. The study used the HTBI primer set for a first-round RT-PCR of the TCR CDR3. A single record per CDR3 protein comes from TCRdb applying MiXCR to the multiplex PCR reads. The top ten clones hold 16% of a sample with over 700,000 distinct CDR3 sequences, around 19% of them seen once. The rearrangement uses TRBV24-1 and TRBJ2-3, with 9 bases lining up with TRBD2. Sequenced sample: blood. This clonotype was obtained from a woman between 50 and 59 years old with Graves' hyperthyroidism that later progressed to Graves' ophthalmopathy. In nucleotides, the CDR3 is TGTGCCACCAGTGACCCAGGACAGGCTAGCGGGGTATATACGCAGTATTTT. Translation: CATSDPGQASGVYTQYF.